The clone carrying this TCR beta chain has a single count. The antigen is unknown. The sample belongs to a study of cytomegalovirus exposure and HLA in healthy donors. General study points: A later analysis, which compared TCR beta chains of equal frequency, found the HLA-associated ones more clonally expanded. Most CMV-associated TCR beta chains were later found to appear HLA-restricted. Later on, a genetic analysis was performed. It linked a missense variant in DCLRE1C with V- and J-gene trimming of TCR beta.

In the PCR, 60 Vbeta and 13 Jbeta primers were used. Using immunoSEQ multiplex PCR, the repertoire was profiled, and TCRdb retains in-frame clones only, with some absent. The data show under 300,000 clones, about 81% seen once. This clonotype originated in a woman in her sixties in good health and CMV-seropositive. The sample was PBMCs.

The CDR3 DNA sequence: TGTGCCAGCAGCGGGGGACAGCGGGATGGCTACACCTTC. Amino acids: CASSGGQRDGYTF. The chain combines TRBV5-4 with TRBJ1-2; TRBD1 aligns across 7 bases. Trimming removed 4 bases from V and 6 bases from J; junction bases left unmatched: 6. The CDR3 has 13 residues. CDR1 and CDR2 from the germline V gene are SGHNT and YYREEE (reference sequence).